This TCR beta chain is from a study of control samples from healthy donors and cancer patients. Repertoires were generated with immunoSEQ multiplex PCR, while TCRdb's copy carries only in-frame clones and drops some. The repertoire holds under 150,000 clones, with around 87% as singletons. Germline values: CDR1 MDHEN, CDR2 SYDVKM. The CDR3 runs 15 residues. The junction had 4 bases not matched to a gene; V was cut back by 8 bases and J by 2 bases. The receptor's source is a man in his 60s in good health. The specimen sequenced was blood. This rearrangement joins TRBV28 to TRBJ1-6; TRBD1 matches 9 bases. The CDR3 protein is CASRRQGAYNSPLHF. The DNA for the CDR3 is TGTGCCAGCCGAAGACAGGGGGCCTATAATTCACCCCTCCACTTT.